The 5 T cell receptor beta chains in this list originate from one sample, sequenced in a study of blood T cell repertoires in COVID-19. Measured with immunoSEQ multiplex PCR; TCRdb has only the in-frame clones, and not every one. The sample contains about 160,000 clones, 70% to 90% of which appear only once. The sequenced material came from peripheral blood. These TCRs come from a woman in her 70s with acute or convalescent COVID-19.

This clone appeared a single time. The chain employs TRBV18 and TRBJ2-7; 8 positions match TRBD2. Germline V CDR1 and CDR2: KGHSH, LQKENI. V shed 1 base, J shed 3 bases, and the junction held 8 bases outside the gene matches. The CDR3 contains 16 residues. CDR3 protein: CASSPLSTSGSYEQYF. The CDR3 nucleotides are TGTGCCAGCTCACCACTTTCAACTAGCGGAAGCTACGAGCAGTACTTC.

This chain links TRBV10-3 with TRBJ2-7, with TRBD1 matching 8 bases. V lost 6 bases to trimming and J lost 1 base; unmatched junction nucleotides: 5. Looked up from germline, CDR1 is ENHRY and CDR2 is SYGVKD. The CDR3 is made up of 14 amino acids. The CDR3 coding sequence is TGTGCCATCAGACCGGACAGGGATTCCTACGAGCAGTACTTC. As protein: CAIRPDRDSYEQYF.

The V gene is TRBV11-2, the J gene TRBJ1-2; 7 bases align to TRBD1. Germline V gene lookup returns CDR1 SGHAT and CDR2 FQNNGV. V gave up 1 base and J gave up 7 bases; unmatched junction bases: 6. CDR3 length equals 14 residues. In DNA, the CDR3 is TGTGCCAGCAGCTTAGTGGAGGGGGCGCCTGGCTACACCTTC. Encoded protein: CASSLVEGAPGYTF.

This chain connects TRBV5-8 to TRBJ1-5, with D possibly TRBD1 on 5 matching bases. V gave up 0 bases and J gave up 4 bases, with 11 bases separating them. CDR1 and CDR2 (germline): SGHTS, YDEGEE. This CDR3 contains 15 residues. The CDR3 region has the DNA TGTGCCAGCAGCTTGGCGGGGGTTCGGAATCAGCCCCAGCATTTT. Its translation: CASSLAGVRNQPQHF.

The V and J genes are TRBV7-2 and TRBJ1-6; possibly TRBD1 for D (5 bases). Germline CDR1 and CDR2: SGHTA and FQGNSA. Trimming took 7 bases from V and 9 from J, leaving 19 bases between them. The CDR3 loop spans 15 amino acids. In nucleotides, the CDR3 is TGTGCCAGCAAAATTAGTGGGGCGTCTGGTTCACCCCTCCACTTT. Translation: CASKISGASGSPLHF.